This TCR beta chain is drawn from a study of cytomegalovirus exposure and HLA in healthy donors. The PCR contained 60 Vbeta and 13 Jbeta primers. Data came from immunoSEQ multiplex PCR; TCRdb stores just in-frame clones and leaves some out. Of hundreds of thousands of clones in the sample, 75% were seen once. Regarding the study as a whole: Later analysis identified a missense DCLRE1C variant that was linked to TCR beta V- and J-gene trimming. The authors excluded some V segments, including TRBV6-2 and TRBV6-3, as indistinguishable.

The CDR3 is made up of 16 amino acids. Germline-derived CDR1 and CDR2 are SEHNR and FQNEAQ (reference sequence). A note on this clone: Its antigen is not known. The junction differs from germline at one of its ends, possibly a read error.

V and J are TRBV7-9 and TRBJ2-2; D unclear. The sequenced material came from PBMCs. The receptor comes from a woman in her twenties or thirties in good health and CMV-seronegative. The CDR3 DNA is TGTTCCAGCAGCCGCCCAACTACTATGGGCACCGGGGAGCTGTTTTTT. The encoded protein is CSSSRPTTMGTGELFF.